What follows are 2 T cell receptor beta chains derived from one specimen sequenced in a study of cytomegalovirus exposure and HLA in healthy donors. The PCR ran on 60 Vbeta and 13 Jbeta primers. Clones were sequenced by immunoSEQ multiplex PCR, and TCRdb holds only the in-frame ones, with some missing. Among over 150,000 clones listed, around 80% were seen once. Sequencing input: PBMCs. The receptors originated from a woman between 45 and 65 years old in good health and CMV-seropositive.

The J gene is TRBJ1-1, the V gene TRBV29-1, with TRBD1 as a possible D gene (6 bases). The CDR3 runs 16 residues. V dropped 3 bases and J dropped 0 bases, with 17 bases sitting between them. CDR1 is SQVTM, CDR2 ANQGSEA, per germline. CDR3 residues: CSVDGRGGELNTEAFF. CDR3 nucleotides: TGCAGCGTTGACGGGAGGGGGGGCGAACTGAACACTGAAGCTTTCTTT.

A few counts support this clone. V and J are TRBV5-6 and TRBJ1-2, with no clear D. This CDR3 contains 13 residues. Germline lookup yields CDR1 SGHDT and CDR2 YYEEEE. The V and J ends lost 1 base and 3 bases respectively, with 7 bases between them. CDR3 nucleotides: TGTGCCAGCAGCTTGACCGGGGACTATGGCTACACCTTC. Translation: CASSLTGDYGYTF.